This passage covers 20 T cell receptor beta chains from one sample sequenced in a study of T cell responses to AZD1222 COVID-19 vaccine. Clones were read by immunoSEQ multiplex PCR, and TCRdb kept only the in-frame ones, dropping some. The repertoire includes some 49,000 clones, 70% to 90% of them detected once, and 0.95% to 1.3% sits in the top ten. The sequencing used peripheral blood, collected 28 days after the second AZD1222 dose. Source of these receptors: an adult who received the AZD1222 COVID-19 vaccine.

The chain joins TRBV5-4 to TRBJ1-4; 7 bases fit TRBD1. The V gene end was trimmed by 4 bases and the J gene end by 3 bases; junction bases not matched to a gene: 9. CDR1 and CDR2 (germline): SGHNT, YYREEE (reference sequence). The CDR3 totals 16 residues. CDR3 in DNA: TGTGCCAGCAGCACGTCCCGACAGGGTGCTAATGAAAAACTGTTTTTT. As protein: CASSTSRQGANEKLFF.

The count of this clone is one. V usage is TRBV6-5 and J usage is TRBJ1-3; TRBD1 matches at 10 bases. The length of the CDR3 is 13 residues. V shed 5 bases and J 8 bases; nucleotides not matched to a gene: 3. Germline CDR1 MNHEY, CDR2 SVGAGI. CDR3 coding DNA: TGTGCCAGCAGTACGGGACAGGGGTACACCATATATTTT. This gives the protein CASSTGQGYTIYF.

This chain joins TRBV7-2 and TRBJ2-7; 9 bases are shared with TRBD2. This CDR3 spans 15 amino acids. Germline CDR1 and CDR2: SGHTA and FQGNSA. Losses at the gene ends were 2 bases for V and 3 bases for J; bases not matched to a gene: 5. CDR3 residues: CASSLIAGDLYEQYF. The CDR3 DNA is TGTGCCAGCAGCTTAATAGCGGGAGACCTCTACGAGCAGTACTTC.

This clone was detected only a few times. V and J are TRBV7-9 and TRBJ2-7, with TRBD1 identical over 8 bases. The CDR3 spans 14 residues. The germline gives CDR1 SEHNR, CDR2 FQNEAQ (reference sequence). Trimming cost V 5 bases and J 2 bases; bases outside gene matches: 5. DNA of the CDR3: TGTGCCAGCAGCGCCGTACAGGGGGCCTACGAGCAGTACTTC. Amino acids: CASSAVQGAYEQYF.

Only one count was recorded for this clone. The chain combines TRBV5-5 with TRBJ2-3; D is unclear. Trimming took off 0 bases at V and 4 bases at J, with 12 bases between the two ends. CDR1 and CDR2 from the germline V gene are SGHKS and YYEKEE (reference sequence). The CDR3 sequence is 15 residues long. The CDR3 loop reads CASSLGQFGADTQYF. The CDR3 DNA reads as TGTGCCAGCAGCTTGGGTCAGTTTGGCGCAGATACGCAGTATTTT.

The chain carries TRBV21-1 and TRBJ1-5. TRBV21-1 is a known pseudogene. The CDR3 spans 11 residues. Here the CDR3 DNA reads TGTGCCAGACGCCGCGGTCAGCCCCAGCATTTT. Amino acids: CARRRGQPQHF.

The V call is TRBV6-5, the J call TRBJ2-7, with 8 nucleotides matching TRBD1. Germline CDR1 and CDR2: MNHEY and SVGAGI. The V and J ends lost 6 bases and 2 bases, in that order; junction bases with no gene match: 6. There are 14 residues in the CDR3. This CDR3 reads CASRSGTGTYEQYF. In nucleotides, the CDR3 is TGTGCCAGCAGGTCCGGGACAGGAACCTACGAGCAGTACTTC.

The chain has TRBV28 and TRBJ1-5; D ambiguous. Trimming cost V 6 bases and J 0 bases, with 15 bases left between them. This CDR3 has 16 residues. The V gene's germline CDR1 is MDHEN and CDR2 SYDVKM. The CDR3 DNA reads TGTGCCAGCAGCCGTAGGACGCAGTATAGCAATCAGCCCCAGCATTTT. This sequence encodes CASSRRTQYSNQPQHF.

This clone was recorded only once. The rearrangement joins TRBV9 to TRBJ2-3; D is ambiguous. The V and J ends lost 0 bases and 5 bases respectively, with 13 bases between them. CDR1 and CDR2 from the germline V gene are SGDLS and YYNGEE. The CDR3 runs 15 residues. The CDR3 region has the DNA TGTGCCAGCAGCGTAGCGTCCTTTGGTGGAGATACGCAGTATTTT. Encoded protein: CASSVASFGGDTQYF. Looking up the rest from reference TRBV9 and TRBJ2-3 gives the full variable domain: DSGVTQTPKHLITATGQRVTLRCSPRSGDLSVYWYQQSLDQGLQFLIQYYNGEERAKGNILERFSAQQFPDLHSELNLSSLELGDSALYFCASSVASFGGDTQYFGPGTRLTVL.

This clone was detected once. The chain recombines TRBV5-1 with TRBJ2-1; TRBD2 aligns across 12 bases. The length of the CDR3 is 17 residues. Germline V gene sequence: CDR1 SGHRS, CDR2 YFSETQ. V lost 0 bases, J lost 6 bases, and 7 bases stayed unmatched. The DNA of the CDR3 is TGCGCCAGCAGCTTGGGAATTGGACTAGCGGGAATCAATGAGCAGTTCTTC. This codes for CASSLGIGLAGINEQFF. Drawing the rest from reference TRBV5-1 and TRBJ2-1, the complete variable domain is KAGVTQTPRYLIKTRGQQVTLSCSPISGHRSVSWYQQTPGQGLQFLFEYFSETQRNKGNFPGRFSGRQFSNSRSEMNVSTLELGDSALYLCASSLGIGLAGINEQFFGPGTRLTVL.

This clone was observed a single time. The V and J genes are TRBV15 and TRBJ1-1; D possibly corresponds to TRBD1 (6 bases). The CDR3 contains 15 residues. CDR1 and CDR2 from the germline V gene are LNHNV and YYDKDF (reference sequence). Trimming took 0 bases from V and 4 from J, leaving 12 bases between them. The CDR3 region has the DNA TGTGCCACCAGCAGAGATCAAGGGGGGGGCACTGAAGCTTTCTTT. This gives the protein CATSRDQGGGTEAFF.

The chain couples TRBV6-5 to TRBJ1-1, with D hard to call. V was pared by 6 bases and J by 8 bases, with 10 bases between. This CDR3 spans 11 amino acids. The germline gives CDR1 MNHEY, CDR2 SVGAGI. The CDR3 sequence: CASRSRAEAFF. Written as DNA, the CDR3 is TGTGCCAGCAGATCCCGGGCCGAAGCTTTCTTT.

The CDR3, as DNA: TGTGCCAGCAGCTTCCTAGCGGGAGGGTCGACAGATACGCAGTATTTT. Its translation: CASSFLAGGSTDTQYF. The V and J genes are TRBV7-9 and TRBJ2-3; 12 bases map to TRBD2. The CDR3 is made up of 16 amino acids. Germline-derived CDR1 and CDR2 are SEHNR and FQNEAQ (reference sequence). V lost 3 bases to trimming and J lost 3 bases; unmatched junction nucleotides: 4. The full variable domain, in which reference TRBV7-9 and TRBJ2-3 provide the parts outside the CDR3, is DTGVSQNPRHKITKRGQNVTFRCDPISEHNRLYWYRQTLGQGPEFLTYFQNEAQLEKSRLLSDRFSAERPKGSFSTLEIQRTEQGDSAMYLCASSFLAGGSTDTQYFGPGTRLTVL.

The chain couples TRBV5-5 to TRBJ2-7, with 12 positions matching TRBD2. The CDR3 is made up of 16 amino acids. CDR1 and CDR2 from the germline V gene are SGHKS and YYEKEE (reference sequence). The V segment lost 0 bases and the J segment 10 bases; nucleotides outside the gene matches: 11. CDR3 nucleotides: TGTGCCAGCAGCTTGGCCTCAGGACTAGCGGGATTCGTCCAGTACTTC. Its protein is CASSLASGLAGFVQYF.

CDR3 sequence (DNA): TGTGCCAGCACCACGGACAGCAAAAACATTCAGTACTTC. It codes for CASTTDSKNIQYF. The gene calls are TRBV5-4 and TRBJ2-4, with D possibly matching TRBD1 (6 bases). The germline V and J ends were trimmed by 6 bases and 3 bases, with 10 bases remaining between them. Germline V gene sequence: CDR1 SGHNT, CDR2 YYREEE (reference sequence). The CDR3 extends over 13 amino acids.

V and J are TRBV29-1 and TRBJ1-1; TRBD1 matches 12 bases. Per germline, CDR1 SQVTM and CDR2 ANQGSEA. The CDR3 has 13 residues. V was clipped by 5 bases and J by 6 bases; unmatched bases: 4. In nucleotides, the CDR3 is TGCAGCGTTCTAAGGGACAGGGGGCCTGAAGCTTTCTTT. Translated, it gives CSVLRDRGPEAFF.

The chain couples TRBV6-2 or TRBV6-3 to TRBJ2-7; D is undetermined. The germline gives CDR1 MNHEY, CDR2 SVGEGT. V was clipped by 2 bases and J by 4 bases, with 15 bases between them. CDR3 length: 15 amino acids. The CDR3 nucleotides are TGTGCCAGCAGTTACGCAACAGTCCCAGCGTACGAGCAGTACTTC. It encodes CASSYATVPAYEQYF.

The chain recombines TRBV7-6 with TRBJ2-2, with 11 positions matching TRBD2. This CDR3 contains 16 residues. Germline V lookup: CDR1 SGHVS, CDR2 FNYEAQ. The J segment lost 8 bases and the V segment lost 2 bases, leaving 7 bases of the junction unmatched. The CDR3 is CASSLRQLAGVGELFF. CDR3 coding DNA: TGTGCCAGCAGCTTACGGCAACTAGCGGGAGTTGGGGAGCTGTTTTTT.

The chain is built from TRBV2 and TRBJ2-2; D could derive from TRBD1 or TRBD2 (5 bases each). The CDR3 has 14 amino acids. Germline CDR1 SNHLY, CDR2 FYNNEI. Trimming took off 9 bases at V and 5 bases at J, with 16 bases between the two ends. CDR3 loop: CASSVGVPTGELFF. The CDR3 DNA sequence: TGTGCCAGTTCGGTGGGGGTCCCAACCGGGGAGCTGTTTTTT.

The chain recombines TRBV27 with TRBJ2-5, with 10 bases matching TRBD1. J lost 9 bases, V lost 0 bases, and 7 bases had no gene match. This CDR3 contains 15 residues. The V gene's germline CDR1 is MNHEY and CDR2 SMNVEV (reference sequence). As DNA, the CDR3 is TGTGCCAGCAGTTTATCGCGGGACAGGGGCCTACCCCAGTACTTC. Translation: CASSLSRDRGLPQYF.